The 5 T cell receptor beta chains below come from one sample, sequenced in a study of CD8 T cell repertoires and HIV-1 epitope variants. TCRdb's table, derived via immunoSEQ multiplex PCR, lists solely in-frame clones and lacks some. The table records about 5,100 clones, approximately 66% of them present only once. The antigens of these receptors remain unknown. Sample: cultured CD8+ T cells derived from PBMCs. These receptor sequences come from a male donor with HIV.

This clone was counted only a few times. J is TRBJ2-7 and V is TRBV7-8, with 9 nucleotides matching TRBD1. Germline V gene data show CDR1 as SGHVS and CDR2 as FQNEAQ. This CDR3 region has 16 residues. The ends lost 1 base at V and 5 bases at J; junction bases unmatched: 9. The CDR3 nucleotides are TGTGCCAGCAGCTTAGTCCCCGGGACAGGGTTGGACGAGCAGTACTTC. This codes for CASSLVPGTGLDEQYF.

J is TRBJ2-7 and V is TRBV7-2; TRBD2 agrees at 9 bases. This CDR3 has 15 residues. In germline, CDR1 is SGHTA, CDR2 FQGNSA. The junction had 7 bases not matched to a gene; V was cut back by 5 bases and J by 2 bases. The CDR3 region is CASSPSSGGPYEQYF. The CDR3 DNA is TGTGCCAGCAGCCCCTCGAGCGGGGGGCCCTACGAGCAGTACTTC.

The chain recombines TRBV5-4 with TRBJ1-2; 7 nucleotides match TRBD1. This CDR3 has 14 residues. V was pared by 4 bases and J by 3 bases, with 6 bases of the junction left unmatched. CDR1 and CDR2 (germline): SGHNT, YYREEE (reference sequence). The CDR3 DNA is TGTGCCAGCAGCACTTCGACAGGGTACTATGGCTACACCTTC. Amino acids: CASSTSTGYYGYTF.

In this sample, this clone turned up a few times. The chain links TRBV7-9 to TRBJ1-1; possible D gene TRBD1, 5 bases. CDR3 length equals 13 residues. The V and J ends lost 5 bases and 3 bases respectively, with 10 bases between them. The germline gives CDR1 SEHNR, CDR2 FQNEAQ (reference sequence). CDR3 nucleotide sequence: TGTGCCAGCAGCCCGCGGGGGGACACTGAAGCTTTCTTT. Residues: CASSPRGDTEAFF.

V and J are TRBV7-9 and TRBJ2-1; TRBD2 aligns across 11 bases. The CDR3 consists of 15 residues. V gave up 5 bases and J gave up 4 bases; unmatched junction bases: 4. Germline V lookup: CDR1 SEHNR, CDR2 FQNEAQ (reference sequence). The CDR3 spells CASSLTSGVYNEQFF. CDR3 coding DNA: TGTGCCAGCAGCCTGACTAGCGGGGTTTACAATGAGCAGTTCTTC.